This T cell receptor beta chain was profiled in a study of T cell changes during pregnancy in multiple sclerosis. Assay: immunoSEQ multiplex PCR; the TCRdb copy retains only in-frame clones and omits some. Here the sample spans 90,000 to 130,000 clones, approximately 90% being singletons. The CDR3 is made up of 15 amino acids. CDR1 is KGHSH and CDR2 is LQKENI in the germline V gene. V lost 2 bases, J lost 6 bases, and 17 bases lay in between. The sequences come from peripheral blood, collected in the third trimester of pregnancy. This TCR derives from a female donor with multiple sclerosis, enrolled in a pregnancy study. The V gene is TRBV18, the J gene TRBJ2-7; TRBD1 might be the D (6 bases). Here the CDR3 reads CASSPRAPGTSEQYF. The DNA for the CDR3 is TGTGCCAGCTCACCAAGGGCGCCAGGGACAAGCGAGCAGTACTTC.